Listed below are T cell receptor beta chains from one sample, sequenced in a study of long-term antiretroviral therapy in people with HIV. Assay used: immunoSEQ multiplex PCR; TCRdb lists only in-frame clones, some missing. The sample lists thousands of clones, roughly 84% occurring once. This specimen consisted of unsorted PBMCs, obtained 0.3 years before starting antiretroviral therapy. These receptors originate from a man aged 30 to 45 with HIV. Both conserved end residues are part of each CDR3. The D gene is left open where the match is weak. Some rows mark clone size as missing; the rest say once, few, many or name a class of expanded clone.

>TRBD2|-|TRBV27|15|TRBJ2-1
TGTGCCAGCAGTTTACCTCTAGCGGGAGTGAATGAGCAGTTCTTC
CASSLPLAGVNEQFF
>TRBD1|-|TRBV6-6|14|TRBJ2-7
TGTGCCAGCAGTTACTCCGGGACAGCCTACGAGCAGTACTTC
CASSYSGTAYEQYF
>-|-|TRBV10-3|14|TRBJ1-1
TGTGCCATCAGTGAGTCGGGCCGAAGCACTGAAGCTTTCTTT
CAISESGRSTEAFF
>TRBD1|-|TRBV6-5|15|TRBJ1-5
TGTGCCAGCAGTTTTCAGGGGGCGAGCAATCAGCCCCAGCATTTT
CASSFQGASNQPQHF
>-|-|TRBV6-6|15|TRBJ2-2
TGTGCCAGCAGTTACCCACAGGGTAGTTCCGGGGAGCTGTTTTTT
CASSYPQGSSGELFF
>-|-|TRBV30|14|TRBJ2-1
TGTGCCTGGGCTCTGACATTTCGAAACAATGAGCAGTTCTTC
CAWALTFRNNEQFF
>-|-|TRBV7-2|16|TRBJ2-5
TGTGCCAGCAGCCCGGGTTTCTCTTGGACTCAAGAGACCCAGTACTTC
CASSPGFSWTQETQYF
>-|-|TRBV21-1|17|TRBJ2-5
TGTGCCAGCCGAAGAAGGGGAACAGGCTTGTACCAAGAGACCCAGTACTTC
CASRRRGTGLYQETQYF
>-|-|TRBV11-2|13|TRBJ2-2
TGTGCCAGCAGCTTAGTGGGGGAAGGGGAGCTGTTTTTT
CASSLVGEGELFF
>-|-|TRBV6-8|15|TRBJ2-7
TGTGCCAGCAGTTGCGTCAGGGGCCACACCTACGAGCAGTACTTC
CASSCVRGHTYEQYF
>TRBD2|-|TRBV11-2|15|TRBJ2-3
TGTGCCAGCAGCTTAGTCGGGGGGGTGGCAGATACGCAGTATTTT
CASSLVGGVADTQYF
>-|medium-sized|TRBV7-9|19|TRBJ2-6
TGTGCCAGCAGCTCCCTCTACAGGGCAGTAGTCTCTGGGGCCAACGTCCTGACTTTC
CASSSLYRAVVSGANVLTF
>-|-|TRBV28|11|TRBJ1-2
TGTGCCAGCAAAGCCGACCTTGGCTACACCTTC
CASKADLGYTF
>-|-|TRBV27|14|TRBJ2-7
TGTGCCAGCAGTTTTGAGGCAGGGCACTACGAGCAGTACTTC
CASSFEAGHYEQYF
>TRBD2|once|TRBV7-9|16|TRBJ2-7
TGTGCCAGCAGCCCGACTGGACTAGCCCTCGTGGGCGAGCAGTACTTC
CASSPTGLALVGEQYF
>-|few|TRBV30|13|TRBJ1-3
TGTGCCTCGTCAGGGTTCACTGGAAACACCATATATTTT
CASSGFTGNTIYF
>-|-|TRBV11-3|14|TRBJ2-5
TGTGCCAGCAGCTTCCCGGCGGCGGGGGAGACCCAGTACTTC
CASSFPAAGETQYF
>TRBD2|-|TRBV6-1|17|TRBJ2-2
TGTGCCAGCAGTGGGGGGACTAGCGGGAGCCCCAGAGGGGAGCTGTTTTTT
CASSGGTSGSPRGELFF
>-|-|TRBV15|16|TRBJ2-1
TGTGCCACCAGCAGAGAAGGTCAGGGACCTATGGATGAGCAGTTCTTC
CATSREGQGPMDEQFF
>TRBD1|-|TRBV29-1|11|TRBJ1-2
TGCAGCGTTCGGACAGGGGGTGGCTACACCTTC
CSVRTGGGYTF
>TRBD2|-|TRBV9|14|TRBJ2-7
TGTGCCAGCAGCGTAGCAGCGGGGGACTACGAGCAGTACTTC
CASSVAAGDYEQYF
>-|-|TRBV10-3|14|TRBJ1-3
TGTGCCATCAGGCCCGGTGCCGCGGGAAACACCATATATTTT
CAIRPGAAGNTIYF
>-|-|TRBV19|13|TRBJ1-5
TGTGCCACCCAACAGGTTAGCAATCAGCCCCAGCATTTT
CATQQVSNQPQHF
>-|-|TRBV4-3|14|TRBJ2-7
TGCGCCAGCCCCGAAGGTTCACAACCTTACGAGCAGTACTTC
CASPEGSQPYEQYF
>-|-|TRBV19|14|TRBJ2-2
TGTGCCAGCCTTCTGGGCCCGGGCACCGGGGAGCTGTTTTTT
CASLLGPGTGELFF
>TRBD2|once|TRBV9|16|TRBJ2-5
TGTGCCAGCAGCGTAGGAGTAGCGGGAGAGGGAGAGACCCAGTACTTC
CASSVGVAGEGETQYF
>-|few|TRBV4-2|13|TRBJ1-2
TGTGCCAGCAGCCAGACCCACTCGATTGGCTACACCTTC
CASSQTHSIGYTF
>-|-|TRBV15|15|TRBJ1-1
TGTGCCACCAGCAGGGGACCTGAACCGAACACTGAAGCTTTCTTT
CATSRGPEPNTEAFF
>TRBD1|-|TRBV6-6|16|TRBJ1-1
TGTGCCAGCAGTTCCTTCTCGGACAGGGGGGGCACTGAAGCTTTCTTT
CASSSFSDRGGTEAFF
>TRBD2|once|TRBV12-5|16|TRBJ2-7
TGTGCTAGTGGTTTGGTGAAGGGACTAGTAAACTACGAGCAGTACTTC
CASGLVKGLVNYEQYF
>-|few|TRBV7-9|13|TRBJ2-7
TGTGCCAGCAGCTTTCTCCCCTCCTACGAGCAGTACTTC
CASSFLPSYEQYF
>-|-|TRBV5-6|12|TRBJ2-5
TGTGCCAGCAGCTTGCCCGGAAATCCGCCGGACTTC
CASSLPGNPPDF
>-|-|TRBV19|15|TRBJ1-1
TGTGCCAGTAGTATTGGCGGGATCTCGGGGACTGAAGCTTTCTTT
CASSIGGISGTEAFF
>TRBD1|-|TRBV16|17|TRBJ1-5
TGTGCCAGCAGCCAATCGCTGGGACAGTATAGCAATCAGCCCCAGCATTTT
CASSQSLGQYSNQPQHF
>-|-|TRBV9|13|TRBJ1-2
TGTGCCAGCAGCGTAGGGGAAGAAGGAGGCTACACCTTC
CASSVGEEGGYTF
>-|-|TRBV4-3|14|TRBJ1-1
TGCGCCAGCAGCCCTCAGCCAGTAAACACTGAAGCTTTCTTT
CASSPQPVNTEAFF
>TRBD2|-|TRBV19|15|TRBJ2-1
TGTGCCAGTAGTCCAGCGGGGGGGCCTAACAATGAGCAGTTCTTC
CASSPAGGPNNEQFF
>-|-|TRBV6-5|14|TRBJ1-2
TGTGCCAGCAGCAAGACCGTAGGGGTAAAGGGCTACACCTTC
CASSKTVGVKGYTF
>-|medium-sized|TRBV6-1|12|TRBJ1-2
TGTGCCAGCAGTGGAGGTTTCTATGGCTACACCTTC
CASSGGFYGYTF
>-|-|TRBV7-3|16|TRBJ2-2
TGTGCCAGCAGAATTTCTCCAGGGGTAAACACCGGGGAGCTGTTTTTT
CASRISPGVNTGELFF
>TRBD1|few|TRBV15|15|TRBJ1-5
TGTGCCACCAGCAGAGCGACAGGGGGCCATCAGCCCCAGCATTTT
CATSRATGGHQPQHF
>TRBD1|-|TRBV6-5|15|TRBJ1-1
TGTGCCAGCAGTTTACTGGGACAGAGCGTCACTGAAGCTTTCTTT
CASSLLGQSVTEAFF
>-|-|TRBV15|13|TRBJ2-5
TGTGCCACCAGTGGGGGCATAGGGGAGACCCAGTACTTC
CATSGGIGETQYF
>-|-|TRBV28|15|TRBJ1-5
TGTGCCAGCAGCAAAACAGGCGTGAACTATCAGCCCCAGCATTTT
CASSKTGVNYQPQHF
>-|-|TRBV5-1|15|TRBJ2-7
TGCGCCAGCAGCTTGGAAGGACGTGGGTGGCACGAGCAGTACTTC
CASSLEGRGWHEQYF
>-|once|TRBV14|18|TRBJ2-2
TGTGCCAGCAGCCAAGGAGGAGGGGAGCAAGCGAACACCGGGGAGCTGTTTTTT
CASSQGGGEQANTGELFF
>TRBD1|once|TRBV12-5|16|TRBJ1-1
TGTGCTAGTGGTTTTTCAGGGGGGGCTGTGAACACTGAAGCTTTCTTT
CASGFSGGAVNTEAFF
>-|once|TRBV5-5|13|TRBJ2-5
TGTGCCAGCAGCTTGGACGATAAGAGAACCCAGTACTTC
CASSLDDKRTQYF
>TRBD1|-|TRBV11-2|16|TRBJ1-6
TGTGCCAGCAGCTTATTGGGGGCAGGGGGCTATTCACCCCTCCACTTT
CASSLLGAGGYSPLHF
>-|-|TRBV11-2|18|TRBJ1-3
TGTGCCAGCAGCTTAAGTTCGCAGGGCGGCTCTTCTGGAAACACCATATATTTT
CASSLSSQGGSSGNTIYF
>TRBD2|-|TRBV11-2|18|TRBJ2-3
TGTGCCAGCAGCTTAAGGAGTCTAGCGGGGGCAAGCACAGATACGCAGTATTTT
CASSLRSLAGASTDTQYF
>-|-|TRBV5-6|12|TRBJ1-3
TGTGCCACCGGGGGCTCTGGAAACACCATATATTTT
CATGGSGNTIYF
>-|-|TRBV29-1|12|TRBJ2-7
TGCAGCGTTGGGGAGGGGGCCTACGAGCAGTACTTC
CSVGEGAYEQYF
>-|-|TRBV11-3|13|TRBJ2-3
TGTGCCAGCAGCCCAGAAGGGCGAGATACGCAGTATTTT
CASSPEGRDTQYF
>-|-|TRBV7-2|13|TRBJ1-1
TGTGCCAGCCTAACGGGTTTTGCGTCTGAAGCTTTCTTT
CASLTGFASEAFF
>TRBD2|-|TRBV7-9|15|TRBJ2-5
TGTGCCAGCAGCTGGGGGCAGCGGGGGGAAGAGACCCAGTACTTC
CASSWGQRGEETQYF
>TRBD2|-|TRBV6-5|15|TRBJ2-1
TGTGCCAGCAGTTACTCTAGCGGGGGGGCCGGTGAGCAGTTCTTC
CASSYSSGGAGEQFF
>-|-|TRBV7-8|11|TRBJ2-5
TGTGCCAGCAGCTTCATAGAGACCCAGTACTTC
CASSFIETQYF
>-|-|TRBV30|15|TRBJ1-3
TGTGCCTGGAGGGCTAGGGGGGCCTCTGGAAACACCATATATTTT
CAWRARGASGNTIYF
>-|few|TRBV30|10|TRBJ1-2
TGTGCCTGGTTACAGGTTGGCTACACCTTC
CAWLQVGYTF